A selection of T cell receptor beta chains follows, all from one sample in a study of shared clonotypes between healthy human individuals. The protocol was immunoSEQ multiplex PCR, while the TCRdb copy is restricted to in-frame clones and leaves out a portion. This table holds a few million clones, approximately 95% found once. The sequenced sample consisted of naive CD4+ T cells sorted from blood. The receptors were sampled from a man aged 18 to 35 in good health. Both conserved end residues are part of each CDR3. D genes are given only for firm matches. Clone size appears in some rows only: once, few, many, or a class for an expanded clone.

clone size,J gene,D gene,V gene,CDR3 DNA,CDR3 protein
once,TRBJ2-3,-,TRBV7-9,TGTGCCAGCAGCGCAGATAGCACAGATACGCAGTATTTT,CASSADSTDTQYF
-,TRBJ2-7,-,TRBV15,TGTGCCACCAGCAGAGATCGGCGGGAAACCTCCTACGAGCAGTACTTC,CATSRDRRETSYEQYF
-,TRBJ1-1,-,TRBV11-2,TGTGCCAGCAGCTTAACGGGACTGAACACTGAAGCTTTCTTT,CASSLTGLNTEAFF
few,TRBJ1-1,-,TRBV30,TGTGCCTGGACCAGGGGAGGCACTGAAGCTTTCTTT,CAWTRGGTEAFF
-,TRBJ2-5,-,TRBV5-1,TGCGCCAGCAGCACCACGACAGCTCAAGAGACCCAGTACTTC,CASSTTTAQETQYF
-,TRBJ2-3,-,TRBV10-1,TGCGCCAGCAGTGATGGAGGGAGTATAACAGATACGCAGTATTTT,CASSDGGSITDTQYF
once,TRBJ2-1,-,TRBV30,TGTGCCTGGAGTAGCACAGCAAGGAGTGAGCAGTTCTTC,CAWSSTARSEQFF
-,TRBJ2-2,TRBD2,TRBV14,TGTGCCAGCAGCCGACTAGCGTACACCGGGGAGCTGTTTTTT,CASSRLAYTGELFF
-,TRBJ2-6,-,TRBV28,TGTGCCAGCAGGGTAAACTCTGGGGCCAACGTCCTGACTTTC,CASRVNSGANVLTF
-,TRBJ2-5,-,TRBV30,TGTGCCTGGAGCCAAACAGAGACCCAGTACTTC,CAWSQTETQYF
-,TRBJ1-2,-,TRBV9,TGTGCCAGCAGCGTAACAGGGACTAACTATGGCTACACCTTC,CASSVTGTNYGYTF
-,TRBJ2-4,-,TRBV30,TGTGCCTGGAGAGAAAACCGAAGTTTCCAAGCCAAAAACATTCAGTACTTC,CAWRENRSFQAKNIQYF
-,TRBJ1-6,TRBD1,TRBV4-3,TGCGCCAGCAGCCAAGAACCTGGACAGGGTCCCCTAAATTCACCCCTCCACTTT,CASSQEPGQGPLNSPLHF
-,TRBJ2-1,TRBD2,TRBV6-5,TGTGCCAGCAGTTGGGGACTAGGGGACAATGAGCAGTTCTTC,CASSWGLGDNEQFF
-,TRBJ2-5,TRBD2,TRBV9,TGTGCCAGCAGCGTTGGGACTAGCGGGGGGGCCAGGGAGACCCAGTACTTC,CASSVGTSGGARETQYF
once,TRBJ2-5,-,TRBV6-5,TGTGCCAGCAGTTTAGGGCTTACAGGGTTGGAGACCCAGTACTTC,CASSLGLTGLETQYF
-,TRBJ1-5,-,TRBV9,TGTGCCAGCAGCGTAGGGGGGGTGGTGCCCCAGCATTTT,CASSVGGVVPQHF
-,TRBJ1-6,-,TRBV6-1,TGTGCCAGCAGTGAAGAACTGCCGTGGAAATCACCCCTCCACTTT,CASSEELPWKSPLHF
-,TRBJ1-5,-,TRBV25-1,TGTGCCAGCAGTGAACAGGGTCAGCCCCAGCATTTT,CASSEQGQPQHF
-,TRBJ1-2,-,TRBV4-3,TGCGCCAGCAGCCCCAAGGGGAACTATGGCTACACCTTC,CASSPKGNYGYTF
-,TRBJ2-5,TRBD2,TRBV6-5,TGTGCCAGCAGAGCAAGCGGGGGGGCCGCAGAGACCCAGTACTTC,CASRASGGAAETQYF
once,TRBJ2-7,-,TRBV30,TGTGCCTGGAGAGGGGTTTCCTACGAGCAGTACTTC,CAWRGVSYEQYF
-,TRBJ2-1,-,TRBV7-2,TGTGCCAGCAGCTTAGCGAGTTTAGAGCAGTTCTTC,CASSLASLEQFF
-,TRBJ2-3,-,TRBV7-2,TGTGCCAGCAGTTTCCCTAGCACAGATACGCAGTATTTT,CASSFPSTDTQYF
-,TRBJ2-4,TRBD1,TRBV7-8,TGTGCCAGCAGCTCTATCGACAGGGCTCTAGCCAAAAACATTCAGTACTTC,CASSSIDRALAKNIQYF